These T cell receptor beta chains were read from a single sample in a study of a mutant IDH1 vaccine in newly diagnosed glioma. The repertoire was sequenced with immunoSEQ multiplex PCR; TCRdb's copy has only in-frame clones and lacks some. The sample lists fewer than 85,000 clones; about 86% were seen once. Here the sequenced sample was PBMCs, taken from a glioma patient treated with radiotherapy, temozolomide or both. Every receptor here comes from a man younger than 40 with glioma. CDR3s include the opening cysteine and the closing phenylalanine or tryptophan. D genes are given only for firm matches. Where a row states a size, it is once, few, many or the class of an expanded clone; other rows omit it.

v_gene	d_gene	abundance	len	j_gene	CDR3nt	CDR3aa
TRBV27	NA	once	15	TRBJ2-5	TGTGCCAGCAGTTTTAGGCCAGGGATCACCGAGACCCAGTACTTC	CASSFRPGITETQYF
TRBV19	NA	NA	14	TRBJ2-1	TGTGCCAGTAGTCCTCCGGACAGATACAATGAGCAGTTCTTC	CASSPPDRYNEQFF
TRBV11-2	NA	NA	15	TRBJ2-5	TGTGCCAGCAGCTTATTGCCCTTACTCGTAGAGACCCAGTACTTC	CASSLLPLLVETQYF
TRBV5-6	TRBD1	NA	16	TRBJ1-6	TGTGCCAGCAGCTTGGCCGGGACAGCCTATAATTCACCCCTCCACTTT	CASSLAGTAYNSPLHF
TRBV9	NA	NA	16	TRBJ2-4	TGTGCCAGCAGCCGGGGGGCAGGGTCCACCAAAAACATTCAGTACTTC	CASSRGAGSTKNIQYF
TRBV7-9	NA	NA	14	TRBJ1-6	TGTGCCAGCAGCCTGGGGCCTCTAAATTCACCCCTCCACTTT	CASSLGPLNSPLHF
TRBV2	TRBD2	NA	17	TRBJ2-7	TGTGCCAGCAGTGAAGAGAAGTGGGGGGGGAACTCCTACGAGCAGTACTTC	CASSEEKWGGNSYEQYF
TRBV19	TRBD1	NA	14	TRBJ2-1	TGTGCCAGTAGTGTCTGGACAGGGGGCAATGAGCAGTTCTTC	CASSVWTGGNEQFF
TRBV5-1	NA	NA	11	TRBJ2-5	TGCGCCAGCACCGGCCAAGAGACCCAGTACTTC	CASTGQETQYF
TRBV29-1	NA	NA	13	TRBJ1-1	TGCAGCGTCGCCCCACATCTCCTCACTGAAGCTTTCTTT	CSVAPHLLTEAFF
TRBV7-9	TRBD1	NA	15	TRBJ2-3	TGTGCCAGCAGCCACAGCAGGGGGCAGGCAGATACGCAGTATTTT	CASSHSRGQADTQYF
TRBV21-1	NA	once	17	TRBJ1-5	TGTGCCAGCAGCAAAGCGCTACAAACATTTAGCAATCAGCCCCAGCATTTT	CASSKALQTFSNQPQHF
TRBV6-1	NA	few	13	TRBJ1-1	TGTGCCACCACACGGACGGGGAACACTGAAGCTTTCTTT	CATTRTGNTEAFF
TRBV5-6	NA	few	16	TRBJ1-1	TGTGCCAGCAGCTTGGTGGGGTGGCAGAAGAACACTGAAGCTTTCTTT	CASSLVGWQKNTEAFF
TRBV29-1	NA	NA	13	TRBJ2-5	TGCAGCGCGGATGGCAGGGGTATGAAGACCCAGTACTTC	CSADGRGMKTQYF
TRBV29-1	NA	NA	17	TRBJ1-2	TGCAGCGTTGAAGATTGGTTGGCGGGGGCTTGGGACTATGGCTACACCTTC	CSVEDWLAGAWDYGYTF
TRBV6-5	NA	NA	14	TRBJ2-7	TGTGCCAGCCGCTCGGGGGAATCTTACTACGAGCAGTACTTC	CASRSGESYYEQYF
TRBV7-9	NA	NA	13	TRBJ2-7	TGTGCCAGCAACGAAGGGGCCTCCTACGAGCAGTACTTC	CASNEGASYEQYF
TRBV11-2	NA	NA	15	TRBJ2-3	TGTGCCAGCAGCTTATCAAGTACAGGAACAGATACGCAGTATTTT	CASSLSSTGTDTQYF
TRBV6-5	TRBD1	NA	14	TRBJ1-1	TGTGCCAGCAGCCCTACGGACAGGAGGACTGAAGCTTTCTTT	CASSPTDRRTEAFF
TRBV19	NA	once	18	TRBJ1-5	TGTGCCAGTAGAATACAGAAAACTGGATATTATAGCAATCAGCCCCAGCATTTT	CASRIQKTGYYSNQPQHF
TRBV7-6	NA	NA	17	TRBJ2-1	TGTGCCAGCAGTTCTCCAAGGGGCGGGGGCCGATACAATGAGCAGTTCTTC	CASSSPRGGGRYNEQFF
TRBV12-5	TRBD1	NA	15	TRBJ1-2	TGTGCTAGTGGTTTGGCATCAGGGGGGCGGCGTGGCTACACCTTC	CASGLASGGRRGYTF
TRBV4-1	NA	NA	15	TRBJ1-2	TGCGCCAGCAGCCAACTCTCCTCAGGCTTCTATGGCTACACCTTC	CASSQLSSGFYGYTF
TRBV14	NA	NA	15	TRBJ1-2	TGTGCCAGCAGCCAAGATGGTCACCGGTACTATGGCTACACCTTC	CASSQDGHRYYGYTF
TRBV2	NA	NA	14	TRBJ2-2	TGTGCCAGCACCCTAAGGGCGAACACCGGGGAGCTGTTTTTT	CASTLRANTGELFF
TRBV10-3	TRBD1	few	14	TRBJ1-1	TGTGCCATCAGTGAGGACAGGGTTAACACTGAAGCTTTCTTT	CAISEDRVNTEAFF
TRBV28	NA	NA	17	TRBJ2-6	TGTGCCAGCAGTGACCCCCCGGGGGCTTCTGGGGCCAACGTCCTGACTTTC	CASSDPPGASGANVLTF
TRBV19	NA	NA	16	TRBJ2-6	TGTGCCAGTAGTGGTATGGGGGGCCCTCGGGCCAACGTCCTGACTTTC	CASSGMGGPRANVLTF